The 7 T cell receptor beta chains below come from one sample, sequenced in a study of T cells after yellow fever vaccination. TCRdb re-analysed the 5' RACE reads in MiXCR, keeping a single row per CDR3 protein. Of about 550,000 distinct CDR3 sequences listed, about a fifth are singletons. Specimen: PBMCs, collected 15 days after the yellow fever booster vaccination. These receptors came from a man aged 30 to 45 who received the YFV17D yellow fever vaccine.

The J gene is TRBJ2-7, the V gene TRBV7-2, with D possibly TRBD1 on 5 matching bases. Germline loops: CDR1 SGHTA, CDR2 FQGNSA. The V and J ends lost 6 bases and 4 bases respectively, with 19 bases between them. The CDR3 contains 15 residues. CDR3 in amino acids: CASRKGPPTPYEQYF. The CDR3 DNA follows: TGTGCCAGCAGAAAGGGGCCCCCCACACCGTACGAGCAGTACTTC.

The chain employs TRBV12-3 or TRBV12-4 and TRBJ2-6; no reliable D call. The length of the CDR3 is 15 residues. Trimming removed 5 bases from V and 2 bases from J, with 10 bases in between. The CDR3 sequence: CASSVARPGANVLTF. CDR3 bases: TGTGCCAGCAGTGTCGCCCGGCCTGGGGCCAACGTCCTGACTTTC.

The rearrangement uses TRBV5-1 and TRBJ2-4; D possibly uses TRBD1 or TRBD2 (5 bases each). Germline CDR1 is SGHRS and CDR2 is YFSETQ. The V gene lost 4 bases and the J gene lost 0 bases, with 14 bases spanning the gap. This CDR3 has 16 residues. For the CDR3, the DNA is TGCGCCAGCAGCAGCCACGGGACCCAAGCCAAAAACATTCAGTACTTC. It is translated as CASSSHGTQAKNIQYF.

This chain links TRBV5-1 with TRBJ2-7; D call uncertain. The CDR3 runs to 14 residues. The V end lost 0 bases, the J end lost 4 bases, and 11 bases lay between the germline ends. Germline CDR1 reads SGHRS; CDR2 reads YFSETQ. In DNA, the CDR3 is TGCGCCAGCAGCTTGGGTCTTCAGTCGTACGAGCAGTACTTC. Protein product: CASSLGLQSYEQYF.

The chain has TRBV30 and TRBJ1-4, with unresolved D. This CDR3 comprises 12 residues. Germline V lookup: CDR1 GTSNPN, CDR2 SVGIG (reference sequence). V was cut by 0 bases and J by 7 bases, with 6 bases left in between. The CDR3 spells CAWSVLSEKLFF. CDR3 DNA sequence: TGTGCCTGGAGTGTACTTAGTGAAAAACTGTTTTTT.

This clonotype was seen only once. This sequence joins TRBV19 and TRBJ1-1, with unresolved D. V shed 3 bases and J shed 3 bases, with 8 bases lying between them. The CDR3 totals 13 residues. In germline, CDR1 is LNHDA, CDR2 SQIVND (reference sequence). The CDR3: CASSILQHTEAFF. The CDR3 DNA sequence: TGTGCCAGTAGTATTCTTCAACACACTGAAGCTTTCTTT.

The V gene is TRBV29-1, the J gene TRBJ2-6; TRBD1 is a possible D gene (6 bases). Per the germline V gene, CDR1 is SQVTM and CDR2 is ANQGSEA. The CDR3 is 14 residues long. Trimming took off 3 bases at V and 2 bases at J, with 8 bases between the two ends. As DNA, the CDR3 is TGCAGCGTTGAGAGGACAGCTGGGGCCAACGTCCTGACTTTC. It specifies CSVERTAGANVLTF.